This T cell receptor (beta chain) was observed in a study of Ad26.COV2.S vaccination and SARS-CoV-2 variants. This CDR3 is 14 amino acids long. Germline loops: CDR1 SEHNR, CDR2 FQNEAQ (reference sequence). V gave up 2 bases and J gave up 7 bases; unmatched junction bases: 5. Only in-frame clones appear in the TCRdb table, and some are missing; sequencing was by immunoSEQ multiplex PCR. This table holds more than 300,000 clones, roughly 84% found once. Specified treatment: over 15 received Ad26.COV2.S at low or high dose, single or two shots; roughly 5 received placebo; per-sample allocation not given. After the first vaccine or placebo injection, samples were drawn on day 63. There are a few counts of this clone.

This sample comprised peripheral blood, obtained in a trial of Ad26.COV2.S vaccine versus placebo. The sequence was obtained from a person between 18 and 59 years old who received the Ad26.COV2.S COVID-19 vaccine or a placebo. The chain links TRBV7-9 to TRBJ1-1; 9 positions agree with TRBD1. CDR3 nucleotide sequence: TGTGCCAGCAGCTTATTACAGGGGGCTGGTGAAGCTTTCTTT. It specifies CASSLLQGAGEAFF.